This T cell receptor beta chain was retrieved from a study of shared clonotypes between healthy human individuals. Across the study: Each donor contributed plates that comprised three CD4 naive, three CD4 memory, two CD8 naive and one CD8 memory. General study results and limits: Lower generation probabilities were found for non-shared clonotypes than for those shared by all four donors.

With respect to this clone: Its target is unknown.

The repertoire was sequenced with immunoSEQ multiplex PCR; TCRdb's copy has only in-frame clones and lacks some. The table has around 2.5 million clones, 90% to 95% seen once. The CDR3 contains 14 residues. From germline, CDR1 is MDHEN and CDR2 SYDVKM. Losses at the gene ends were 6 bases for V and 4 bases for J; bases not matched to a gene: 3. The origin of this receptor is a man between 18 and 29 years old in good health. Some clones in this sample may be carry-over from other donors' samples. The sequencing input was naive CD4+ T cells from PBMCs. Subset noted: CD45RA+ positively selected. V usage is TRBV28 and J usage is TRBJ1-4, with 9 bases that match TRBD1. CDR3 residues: CASRAGQGNEKLFF. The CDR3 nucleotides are TGTGCCAGCAGGGCGGGACAGGGTAATGAAAAACTGTTTTTT.